The clone carrying this T cell receptor beta chain was observed a few times. The antigen is undetermined. TCRdb fed the reads into MiXCR, producing one record per CDR3 protein. Here the sample spans nearly 700,000 distinct CDR3 sequences, roughly 36% being singletons. The data derive from a study of T cell repertoires in cytomegalovirus infection. The study, taken as a whole, reports: Ex vivo, HLA-C-restricted CMV-specific TCR beta clonotypes prevailed over the rest of the response.

The CDR3 has 12 residues. Germline-derived CDR1 and CDR2 are SGHVS and FQNEAQ. Between the trimmed V and J ends, which lost 5 bases and 8 bases, there was a span of 12 bases. This specimen was cultured PBMCs, taken from culture after CMV antigen stimulation. The sequence was obtained from a human donor in good health (CMV status not recorded). Some clones in this sample may be carry-over from other donors' samples. V gene TRBV7-8 combines with J gene TRBJ1-2; no firm D call. CDR3 in DNA: TGTGCCAGCAGCCCAGCGTTATGGGGCTACACCTTC. This gives the protein CASSPALWGYTF.